A single sample gave rise to the 27 T cell receptor beta chains below, sequenced in a study of blood T cell repertoires in COVID-19. Generated by immunoSEQ multiplex PCR, the TCRdb table keeps only in-frame clones and is missing some. The sample includes 53,000 or so clones, around 79% of them seen just once. Specimen: peripheral blood. These TCRs come from a man aged 70-80 years with active or convalescent COVID-19.

V and J are TRBV7-9 and TRBJ2-7, with a possible D match to TRBD2 (5 bases). This CDR3 contains 13 residues. The germline CDR1 and CDR2 sequences are SEHNR and FQNEAQ (reference sequence). Trimming shortened V by 1 base and J by 3 bases, and 7 bases separated the two germline ends. The CDR3 DNA is TGTGCCAGCAGCTTAGAAGGACTCTACGAGCAGTACTTC. Its translation: CASSLEGLYEQYF.

J is TRBJ2-5 and V is TRBV2; 8 nucleotides match TRBD1. Germline-derived CDR1 and CDR2 are SNHLY and FYNNEI. J gave up 5 bases and V 7 bases, and 12 bases lay outside the gene matches. The CDR3 contains 15 residues. The CDR3 protein is CASMRRTGWVETQYF. DNA for the CDR3: TGTGCCAGCATGCGACGGACAGGGTGGGTTGAGACCCAGTACTTC.

The V gene is TRBV19, the J gene TRBJ1-5; 11 positions match TRBD1. The CDR3 is 14 residues long. After removal of 6 bases from V and 3 bases from J, the junction contained 1 base not matched to a gene. Germline loops: CDR1 LNHDA, CDR2 SQIVND (reference sequence). The CDR3 spells CASRGQGANQPQHF. CDR3 coding DNA: TGTGCCAGTAGAGGACAGGGGGCCAATCAGCCCCAGCATTTT.

The CDR3 nucleotides are TGTGCCAGTAGTATAGGTTCTGGGGCAGGGCCAGGGGATACGCAGTATTTT. Translated, it gives CASSIGSGAGPGDTQYF. V is TRBV19 and J is TRBJ2-3; D might be TRBD1 (5 bases). The CDR3 is 17 amino acids. CDR1 and CDR2 from the germline V gene are LNHDA and SQIVND (reference sequence). V was cut by 1 base and J by 6 bases, with 20 bases left in between.

The table lists this clone with a few counts. V and J are TRBV4-1 and TRBJ1-1; D might be TRBD1 (5 bases). CDR1 and CDR2 from the germline V gene are MGHRA and YSYEKL. V lost 0 bases and J 4 bases, leaving 9 bases between the germline ends. The CDR3 consists of 14 residues. The CDR3 protein is CASSQDWGGTEAFF. The DNA of the CDR3 is TGCGCCAGCAGCCAAGATTGGGGGGGCACTGAAGCTTTCTTT.

The chain joins TRBV7-3 to TRBJ2-3, with 9 bases matching TRBD2. The junction had 7 bases not matched to a gene; V was cut back by 4 bases and J by 2 bases. There are 16 residues in the CDR3. Germline V lookup: CDR1 SGHTA, CDR2 FQGTGA. CDR3 sequence (DNA): TGTGCCAGCAGCTCTCTTGGCGGGGGGGCCACAGATACGCAGTATTTT. This translates into CASSSLGGGATDTQYF.

This rearrangement joins TRBV7-2 to TRBJ1-5, with D perhaps matching TRBD1 (5 bases). The CDR3 totals 14 residues. Trimming took 6 bases from V and 1 from J, leaving 10 bases between them. In germline, CDR1 is SGHTA, CDR2 FQGNSA. The CDR3 here is CASRSAGSNQPQHF. In nucleotides, the CDR3 is TGTGCCAGCAGAAGCGCAGGGAGCAATCAGCCCCAGCATTTT. The complete variable domain, with remaining parts taken from reference TRBV7-2 and TRBJ1-5, reads GAGVSQSPSNKVTEKGKDVELRCDPISGHTALYWYRQSLGQGLEFLIYFQGNSAPDKSGLPSDRFSAERTGGSVSTLTIQRTQQEDSAVYLCASRSAGSNQPQHFGDGTRLSIL.

This chain joins TRBV9 and TRBJ1-2; D gene uncertain. V lost 0 bases to trimming and J lost 2 bases, with 8 bases between them. Germline V gene data show CDR1 as SGDLS and CDR2 as YYNGEE. The CDR3 contains 14 residues. CDR3 nucleotide sequence: TGTGCCAGCAGCGTAGATGAGGCGAACTATGGCTACACCTTC. Translated, it gives CASSVDEANYGYTF.

The chain recombines TRBV7-2 with TRBJ2-3, with 7 nucleotides matching TRBD2. The V gene's germline CDR1 is SGHTA and CDR2 FQGNSA. This CDR3 has 16 amino acids. Germline trimming cut 8 bases from V and 2 bases from J; bases unmatched to any gene: 13. CDR3 sequence: CASHHTGTTYTDTQYF. The CDR3 DNA reads TGTGCCAGCCATCATACCGGGACTACATACACAGATACGCAGTATTTT.

The chain recombines TRBV27 with TRBJ2-7; D remains unclear. Per germline, CDR1 MNHEY and CDR2 SMNVEV (reference sequence). The CDR3 consists of 13 residues. Trimming stripped 4 bases from V and 3 bases from J, with 10 bases between. The CDR3 coding sequence is TGTGCCAGCAGTTCCGTTTCAGTCTACGAGCAGTACTTC. Translating gives CASSSVSVYEQYF.

The chain combines TRBV4-3 with TRBJ2-2; 7 nucleotides agree with TRBD2. V was clipped by 0 bases and J by 5 bases; unmatched bases: 9. The CDR3 length is 17 residues. Germline V gene sequence: CDR1 LGHNA, CDR2 YSLEER. CDR3 sequence: CASSQDFGGSRTGELFF. The CDR3 DNA follows: TGCGCCAGCAGCCAAGATTTCGGCGGGAGTCGAACCGGGGAGCTGTTTTTT.

CDR3 protein: CASSLLTSGGTDTQYF. The CDR3 DNA reads TGTGCCAGCAGTCTATTGACTAGCGGGGGAACAGATACGCAGTATTTT. The V and J genes are TRBV2 and TRBJ2-3; 12 nucleotides line up with TRBD2. CDR3 length: 16 amino acids. From germline, CDR1 is SNHLY and CDR2 FYNNEI. Unmatched junction bases numbered 6, after V lost 5 bases and J lost 3 bases.

This clone was picked up a small number of times. The rearrangement joins TRBV15 to TRBJ1-6; 7 nucleotides align to TRBD1. This CDR3 is built from 14 residues. Germline V gives CDR1 LNHNV, CDR2 YYDKDF (reference sequence). With 2 bases clipped from V and 7 bases from J, the junction kept 2 bases outside the gene matches. CDR3 residues: CATSRNRGNSPLHF. The CDR3 DNA reads TGTGCCACCAGCAGAAACAGGGGAAATTCACCCCTCCACTTT.

CDR3: CASFGGALINYGYTF. CDR3 nucleotide sequence: TGTGCCAGTTTTGGAGGGGCCTTAATCAACTATGGCTACACCTTC. The chain uses TRBV19 and TRBJ1-2; TRBD1 might be the D (5 bases). With 8 bases removed from V and 2 bases from J, the gap between germline ends came to 18 bases. Germline V gene sequence: CDR1 LNHDA, CDR2 SQIVND (reference sequence). There are 15 residues in the CDR3.

The chain combines TRBV19 with TRBJ2-7, with a possible D match to TRBD1 (7 bases). V lost 4 bases to trimming and J lost 7 bases, with 17 bases between them. Germline CDR1 reads LNHDA; CDR2 reads SQIVND (reference sequence). The CDR3 has 14 amino acids. The CDR3 DNA sequence: TGTGCCAGTAGTAGCGGGACAGCGGCTAGGGAGCAGTACTTC. It is translated as CASSSGTAAREQYF. Together with reference TRBV19 and TRBJ2-7, the CDR3 gives the full variable domain: DGGITQSPKYLFRKEGQNVTLSCEQNLNHDAMYWYRQDPGQGLRLIYYSQIVNDFQKGDIAEGYSVSREKKESFPLTVTSAQKNPTAFYLCASSSGTAAREQYFGPGTRLTVT.

The rearrangement uses TRBV5-4 and TRBJ1-1; no reliable D call. The germline V gene has CDR1 SGHNT and CDR2 YYREEE (reference sequence). Trimming left V 4 bases short and J 0 bases short, with 10 bases between. CDR3 length: 14 residues. CDR3 DNA: TGTGCCAGCAGCCTCGGACTCATGAACACTGAAGCTTTCTTT. Translating it yields CASSLGLMNTEAFF.

The chain carries TRBV30 and TRBJ1-1; D is unclear. V gave up 2 bases and J gave up 2 bases, with 3 bases separating them. The CDR3 has 11 residues. In germline, CDR1 is GTSNPN, CDR2 SVGIG (reference sequence). DNA for the CDR3: TGTGCCTGGAGTCTAAACACTGAAGCTTTCTTT. Its protein is CAWSLNTEAFF.

The V and J genes are TRBV4-1 and TRBJ1-4, with a weak D call TRBD1 (6 bases). The V end was cut by 0 bases, the J end by 8 bases, with 16 bases between. Germline V CDR1 and CDR2: MGHRA, YSYEKL. This CDR3 has 16 amino acids. CDR3 residues: CASSQEVRGGQEKLFF. The CDR3 region has the DNA TGCGCCAGCAGCCAAGAGGTCCGCGGGGGGCAAGAAAAACTGTTTTTT.

The chain carries TRBV15 and TRBJ1-1, with D maybe TRBD1 (5 bases). This CDR3 has 14 residues. Between the trimmed V and J ends, which lost 0 bases and 10 bases, there was a span of 15 bases. The germline V gene has CDR1 LNHNV and CDR2 YYDKDF (reference sequence). CDR3 in DNA: TGTGCCACCAGCAGAGATCGTGGGGGGTTCGGAGCTTTCTTT. Translation gives CATSRDRGGFGAFF.

The chain combines TRBV6-6 with TRBJ2-4, with TRBD2 identical over 7 bases. Germline V CDR1 and CDR2: MNHNY, SVGAGI (reference sequence). V was pared by 5 bases and J by 1 base, with 14 bases of the junction left unmatched. The CDR3 covers 18 residues. The DNA for the CDR3 is TGTGCCAGCAGTCCGGGACTCGGTGGGAGGGGTGCCAAAAACATTCAGTACTTC. Translating it yields CASSPGLGGRGAKNIQYF.

This rearrangement joins TRBV9 to TRBJ1-3; D gene uncertain. The CDR3 is 14 amino acids. Germline loops: CDR1 SGDLS, CDR2 YYNGEE. Trimming removed 3 bases at V and 0 bases at J, with 7 bases between. The CDR3 sequence: CASSGRGSGNTIYF. The DNA for the CDR3 is TGTGCCAGCAGCGGTCGGGGCTCTGGAAACACCATATATTTT.

This clone has only a few counts. J is TRBJ1-5 and V is TRBV5-5, with D tentatively TRBD1 (5 bases). Trimming stripped 2 bases from V and 9 bases from J, with 15 bases between. This CDR3 has 14 amino acids. Germline assignment: CDR1 SGHKS and CDR2 YYEKEE (reference sequence). The CDR3 is CASSLNTPGAPQHF. The CDR3 nucleotides read TGTGCCAGCAGCTTAAACACCCCTGGGGCGCCCCAGCATTTT.

The chain uses TRBV24-1 and TRBJ2-2, with TRBD1 identical over 8 bases. V trimming: 3 bases; J trimming: 4 bases; junction bases outside the gene matches: 3. Germline CDR1 reads KGHDR; CDR2 reads SFDVKD. The CDR3 consists of 15 residues. The CDR3 region is CATSDLGQGTGELFF. CDR3 DNA: TGTGCCACCAGTGATCTTGGACAGGGCACCGGGGAGCTGTTTTTT.

The chain employs TRBV2 and TRBJ1-1; 8 bases match TRBD1. Germline values: CDR1 SNHLY, CDR2 FYNNEI. The CDR3 sequence is 13 residues long. The V and J ends lost 9 bases and 0 bases, in that order; junction bases with no gene match: 3. The CDR3 here is CASRTGMNTEAFF. CDR3 coding DNA: TGTGCCAGTCGGACAGGGATGAACACTGAAGCTTTCTTT.

This clone was counted a few times. This chain links TRBV19 with TRBJ2-2; D is unclear. This CDR3 spans 14 amino acids. CDR1 is LNHDA, CDR2 SQIVND, per germline (reference sequence). V lost 7 bases, J lost 0 bases, and 9 bases lay in between. CDR3 region: CASTGRTNTGELFF. The CDR3, as DNA: TGTGCCAGTACAGGCCGGACGAACACCGGGGAGCTGTTTTTT.

The chain carries TRBV7-3 and TRBJ1-1, with D uncertain. V dropped 1 base and J dropped 5 bases, with 8 bases sitting between them. Per the germline V gene, CDR1 is SGHTA and CDR2 is FQGTGA. The CDR3 covers 13 residues. CDR3 in amino acids: CASSLNQVTEAFF. The CDR3, as DNA: TGTGCCAGCAGCTTAAACCAGGTTACTGAAGCTTTCTTT.

The chain has TRBV7-2 and TRBJ2-3; 7 positions agree with TRBD2. V lost 2 bases and J lost 7; bases outside the gene matches: 9. The CDR3 loop spans 15 amino acids. The germline V gene has CDR1 SGHTA and CDR2 FQGNSA. The CDR3: CASSLSAGDHNTQYF. DNA for the CDR3: TGTGCCAGCAGCTTAAGCGCGGGGGATCACAATACGCAGTATTTT.